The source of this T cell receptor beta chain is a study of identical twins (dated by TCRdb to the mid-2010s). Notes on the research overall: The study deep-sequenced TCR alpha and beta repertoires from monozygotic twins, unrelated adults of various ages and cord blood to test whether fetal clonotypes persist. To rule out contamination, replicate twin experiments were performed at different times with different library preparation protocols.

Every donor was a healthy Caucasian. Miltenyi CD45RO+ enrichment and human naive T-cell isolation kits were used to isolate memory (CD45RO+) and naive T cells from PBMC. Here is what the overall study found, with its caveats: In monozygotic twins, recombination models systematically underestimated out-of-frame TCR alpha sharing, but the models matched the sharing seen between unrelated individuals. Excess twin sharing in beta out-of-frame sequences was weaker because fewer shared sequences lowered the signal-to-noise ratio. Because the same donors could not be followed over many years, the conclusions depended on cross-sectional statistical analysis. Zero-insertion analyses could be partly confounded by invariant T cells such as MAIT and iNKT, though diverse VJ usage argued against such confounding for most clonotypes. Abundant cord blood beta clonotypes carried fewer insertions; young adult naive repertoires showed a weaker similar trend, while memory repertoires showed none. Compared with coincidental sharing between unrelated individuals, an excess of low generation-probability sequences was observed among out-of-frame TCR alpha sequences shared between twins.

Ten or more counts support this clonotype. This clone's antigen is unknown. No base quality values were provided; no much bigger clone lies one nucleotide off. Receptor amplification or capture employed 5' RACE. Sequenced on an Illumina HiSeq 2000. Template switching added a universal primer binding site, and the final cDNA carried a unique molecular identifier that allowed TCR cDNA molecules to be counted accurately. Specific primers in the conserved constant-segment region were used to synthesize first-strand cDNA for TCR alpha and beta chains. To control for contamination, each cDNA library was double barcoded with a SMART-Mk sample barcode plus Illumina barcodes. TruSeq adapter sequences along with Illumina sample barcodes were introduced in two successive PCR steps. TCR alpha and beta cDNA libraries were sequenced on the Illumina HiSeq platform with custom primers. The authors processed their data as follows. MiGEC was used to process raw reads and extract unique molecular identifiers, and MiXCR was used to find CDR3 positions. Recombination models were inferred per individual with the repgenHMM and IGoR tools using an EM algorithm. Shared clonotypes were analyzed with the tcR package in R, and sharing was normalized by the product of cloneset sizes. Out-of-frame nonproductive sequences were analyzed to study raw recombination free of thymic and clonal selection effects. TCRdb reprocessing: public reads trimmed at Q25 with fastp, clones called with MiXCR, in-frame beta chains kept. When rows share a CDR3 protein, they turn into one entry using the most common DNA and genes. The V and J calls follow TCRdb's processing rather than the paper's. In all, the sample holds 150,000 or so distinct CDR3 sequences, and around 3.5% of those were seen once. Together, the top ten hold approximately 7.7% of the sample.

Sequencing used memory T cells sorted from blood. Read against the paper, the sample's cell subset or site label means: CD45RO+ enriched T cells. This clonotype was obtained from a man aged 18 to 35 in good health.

DNA sequence: TGTGCCAGCTTTGGGAGAATGAACACCGGGGAGCTGTTTTTT. This encodes CASFGRMNTGELFF. The V and J genes are TRBV6-1 and TRBJ2-2; the D region possibly corresponds to TRBD2 (5 bases align). From the cysteine through the phenylalanine, the CDR3 covers 14 amino acids. Only CDR3 DNA is held: 42 bases, read in frame from base 1. The germline V gene specifies MNHNS as CDR1 and SASEGT as CDR2. Deletion took 8 bases off V and 1 base off J, with a span of 11 bases between the germline ends.